This passage covers 18 T cell receptor beta chains from one sample sequenced in a study of human T cells and chemical hapten exposure. In TCRdb, the RACE reads were re-called with MiXCR into one record per CDR3 protein. The sample gives about 90,000 distinct CDR3 sequences, about 8% of which show up once; just over 2.5% is in the top ten. Time point noted: pre-sensitization, week 0. Sample treatment: therapeutic diphenylcyclopropenone sensitization with weekly scalp DPC. The sample was whole blood, taken in connection with sensitization to the hapten diphenylcyclopropenone (DPC). The receptor set was obtained from a man aged 35 to 55 with alopecia areata. Some clones in this sample may be carry-over from other donors' samples.

This sequence joins TRBV19 and TRBJ2-3; either TRBD1 or TRBD2 may fit D (5 bases each). Deletions cut 4 bases from V and 2 bases from J, with 10 bases between. The germline V gene encodes CDR1 LNHDA and CDR2 SQIVND (reference sequence). This CDR3 is 14 amino acids long. CDR3 nucleotides: TGTGCCAGTAGTACTTGGGGGTCCACAGATACGCAGTATTTT. Its translation is CASSTWGSTDTQYF.

There are many counts of this clonotype. The chain joins TRBV20-1 to TRBJ1-1, with 7 bases fitting TRBD1. CDR3 length: 12 amino acids. Germline CDR1 is DFQATT and CDR2 is SNEGSKA (reference sequence). With 6 bases clipped from V and 4 bases from J, the junction kept 5 bases outside the gene matches. The CDR3 bases are TGCAGTGCGCATCGGGACAGCACTGAAGCTTTCTTT. It translates to CSAHRDSTEAFF.

Many counts were recorded for this clonotype. The J gene is TRBJ2-2, the V gene TRBV27; a weak D match, TRBD1 (5 bases). Germline V lookup: CDR1 MNHEY, CDR2 SMNVEV (reference sequence). V lost 5 bases and J lost 0, with 7 bases in between. This CDR3 comprises 14 residues. CDR3 protein: CASSGQTNTGELFF. The CDR3 DNA follows: TGTGCCAGCAGTGGACAAACGAACACCGGGGAGCTGTTTTTT.

Only a few counts were recorded for this clonotype. The V call is TRBV19, the J call TRBJ1-2; D might be TRBD1 (6 bases). The CDR3 runs to 14 residues. V lost 1 base and J lost 4, with 10 bases in between. CDR1 is LNHDA, CDR2 SQIVND, per germline (reference sequence). The CDR3 DNA sequence: TGTGCCAGTAGTATAGCTGAGGGGGGCTATGGCTACACCTTC. It specifies CASSIAEGGYGYTF.

This sequence joins TRBV30 and TRBJ2-5; weak D call: TRBD1 (5 bases). This CDR3 spans 15 amino acids. Germline V gene data show CDR1 as GTSNPN and CDR2 as SVGIG (reference sequence). The ends were cut back, 0 bases at V and 2 bases at J, with 13 bases in the middle. The CDR3 loop is CAWSVLGQGQETQYF. The CDR3 nucleotides are TGTGCCTGGAGTGTACTCGGGCAGGGTCAAGAGACCCAGTACTTC. Complete variable domain (other parts from reference TRBV30 and TRBJ2-5): SQTIHQWPATLVQPVGSPLSLECTVEGTSNPNLYWYRQAAGRGLQLLFYSVGIGQISSEVPQNLSASRPQDRQFILSSKKLLLSDSGFYLCAWSVLGQGQETQYFGPGTRLLVL.

The chain joins TRBV7-2 to TRBJ2-3; D is undetermined. The germline gives CDR1 SGHTA, CDR2 FQGNSA. The CDR3 has 12 amino acids. The ends were cut back, 4 bases at V and 6 bases at J, with 8 bases in the middle. CDR3 residues: CASSYPRDTQYF. In DNA form, the CDR3 reads TGTGCCAGCAGCTACCCCCGGGATACGCAGTATTTT.

This clonotype was picked up many times. The chain is built from TRBV7-2 and TRBJ2-7; D is uncertain. The length of the CDR3 is 15 residues. V dropped 1 base and J dropped 0 bases, with 10 bases sitting between them. Germline CDR1 SGHTA, CDR2 FQGNSA. The CDR3 bases are TGTGCCAGCAGCTTAGGGCCCGACAACTCCTACGAGCAGTACTTC. It codes for CASSLGPDNSYEQYF.

This clonotype was seen a few times. The V gene is TRBV12-3 or TRBV12-4, the J gene TRBJ2-3; 9 nucleotides agree with TRBD2. Germline trimming cut 7 bases from V and 2 bases from J; bases unmatched to any gene: 7. CDR3 length: 15 amino acids. The CDR3 spells CASTRTSVYTDTQYF. CDR3 sequence (DNA): TGTGCCAGCACCAGGACTAGCGTGTACACAGATACGCAGTATTTT.

This clonotype was seen only a few times. The genes are TRBV12-3 or TRBV12-4 and TRBJ1-5, with D perhaps TRBD1 (5 bases). Trimming removed 5 bases from V and 5 bases from J, with 16 bases in between. The length of the CDR3 is 15 residues. In DNA, the CDR3 is TGTGCCAGCAGTGGGGGACCCCTACGCCATCAGCCCCAGCATTTT. It encodes CASSGGPLRHQPQHF.

This chain links TRBV5-1 with TRBJ2-5; TRBD1 or TRBD2 may be the D gene (5 bases each). Trimming left V 2 bases short and J 3 bases short, with 14 bases between. The CDR3 has 15 residues. Germline values: CDR1 SGHRS, CDR2 YFSETQ. The CDR3 DNA follows: TGCGCCAGCAGCTTATCGGGACGGAGAGAAGAGACCCAGTACTTC. This gives the protein CASSLSGRREETQYF.

J is TRBJ2-3 and V is TRBV5-1; TRBD1 agrees at 9 bases. CDR3 size: 17 residues. Losses at the gene ends were 5 bases for V and 4 bases for J; bases not matched to a gene: 14. Germline V lookup: CDR1 SGHRS, CDR2 YFSETQ. CDR3 region: CASRTGQGLLTADTQYF. The CDR3 coding sequence is TGCGCCAGCAGAACGGGACAGGGTCTTCTAACCGCAGATACGCAGTATTTT.

This clonotype has at least ten counts. This sequence joins TRBV29-1 and TRBJ1-3; 8 bases are a match to TRBD1. After removal of 7 bases from V and 0 bases from J, the junction contained 5 bases not matched to a gene. This CDR3 spans 14 amino acids. In germline, CDR1 is SQVTM, CDR2 ANQGSEA. CDR3 protein: CSARTGSSGNTIYF. CDR3 bases: TGCAGCGCCAGGACAGGGAGCTCTGGAAACACCATATATTTT.

V is TRBV6-2 or TRBV6-3 and J is TRBJ2-3; 14 nucleotides match TRBD2. The CDR3 loop spans 16 amino acids. V lost 6 bases, J lost 1 base, and 3 bases stayed unmatched. The germline V gene encodes CDR1 MNHEY and CDR2 SVGEGT. CDR3 bases: TGTGCCAGCAGAAGACTAGCGGGAGGGGGCACAGATACGCAGTATTTT. It codes for CASRRLAGGGTDTQYF.

V is TRBV11-2 and J is TRBJ2-4; TRBD2 matches at 7 bases. V dropped 0 bases and J dropped 6; count of bases not matched to a gene: 11. CDR3 length: 17 amino acids. CDR1 SGHAT and CDR2 FQNNGV come from the germline V gene. CDR3 region: CASSLEGPAGRGNIQYF. The CDR3 DNA reads TGTGCCAGCAGCTTAGAAGGTCCAGCGGGGCGTGGAAACATTCAGTACTTC.

In this sample, this clonotype turned up a few times. V usage is TRBV3-1 and J usage is TRBJ2-3; D unresolved. The CDR3 is 14 amino acids. The germline gives CDR1 LGHDT, CDR2 YNNKEL (reference sequence). The V end lost 4 bases, the J end lost 0 bases, and 8 bases lay between the germline ends. The CDR3 region has the DNA TGTGCCAGCAGCCTTATCGATAGCACAGATACGCAGTATTTT. This translates into CASSLIDSTDTQYF.

This clonotype was seen a handful of times. The chain employs TRBV7-3 and TRBJ2-3, with TRBD2 matching 14 bases. The ends lost 1 base at V and 2 bases at J; junction bases unmatched: 17. The CDR3 runs to 22 residues. CDR1 and CDR2 (germline): SGHTA, FQGTGA. The CDR3 loop reads CASSLKGAPRTSGRYYTDTQYF. In DNA, the CDR3 is TGTGCCAGCAGCTTAAAGGGGGCACCGCGGACTAGCGGGAGGTACTACACAGATACGCAGTATTTT. The full variable domain, rest sourced from reference TRBV7-3 and TRBJ2-3, is GAGVSQTPSNKVTEKGKYVELRCDPISGHTALYWYRQSLGQGPEFLIYFQGTGAADDSGLPNDRFFAVRPEGSVSTLKIQRTERGDSAVYLCASSLKGAPRTSGRYYTDTQYFGPGTRLTVL.

This clonotype was counted ten times or more. The chain recombines TRBV12-3 or TRBV12-4 with TRBJ2-2; 7 bases match TRBD1. There are 15 residues in the CDR3. Losses at the gene ends were 7 bases for V and 3 bases for J; bases not matched to a gene: 8. This chain's CDR3 is CASTQDRVDTGELFF. In nucleotides, the CDR3 is TGTGCCAGCACCCAAGACAGGGTCGACACCGGGGAGCTGTTTTTT.

This clonotype was recorded a few times. The rearrangement links TRBV15 to TRBJ2-1, with 7 bases lining up with TRBD2. The CDR3 covers 13 residues. Per germline, CDR1 LNHNV and CDR2 YYDKDF (reference sequence). V was clipped by 4 bases and J by 6 bases; unmatched bases: 3. The CDR3 DNA sequence: TGTGCCACCAGCATGGGAGGGGTCAATGAGCAGTTCTTC. This gives the protein CATSMGGVNEQFF.